Following are 9 T cell receptor beta chains from one sample sequenced in a study of response to subunit inactivated influenza vaccine. TCRdb reprocessed the RT-PCR reads with MiXCR, giving one entry per CDR3 protein. The sample contains about 480,000 distinct CDR3 sequences, roughly 25% of which appear only once. The sequences come from CD4+ T cells sorted from PBMCs, collected 5 days after vaccination. The receptors here all came from a man in his fifties who received an inactivated influenza vaccine.

There are a few counts of this clonotype. V is TRBV7-8 and J is TRBJ1-3, with D possibly TRBD1 on 5 matching bases. The CDR3 contains 15 residues. V dropped 5 bases and J dropped 0 bases, with 11 bases sitting between them. Germline V gene data show CDR1 as SGHVS and CDR2 as FQNEAQ. The CDR3 region has the DNA TGTGCCAGCAGCCCGGGACTTCCCTCTGGAAACACCATATATTTT. Its protein product is CASSPGLPSGNTIYF.

This clonotype was recorded a few times. This chain joins TRBV7-2 and TRBJ1-4, with D unresolved. There are 15 residues in the CDR3. V lost 1 base and J lost 2, with 8 bases in between. CDR1 and CDR2 from the germline V gene are SGHTA and FQGNSA. CDR3 DNA sequence: TGTGCCAGCAGCTTAGTGCAGGACACTAATGAAAAACTGTTTTTT. It codes for CASSLVQDTNEKLFF.

The chain carries TRBV20-1 and TRBJ1-1; no clear D gene. Germline V CDR1 and CDR2: DFQATT, SNEGSKA (reference sequence). The CDR3 runs 15 residues. The ends were cut back, 0 bases at V and 0 bases at J, with 11 bases in the middle. The CDR3 protein is CSAREAGPLNTEAFF. DNA of the CDR3: TGCAGTGCTAGAGAGGCAGGCCCTTTGAACACTGAAGCTTTCTTT.

The chain combines TRBV10-3 with TRBJ2-7; either TRBD1 or TRBD2 may supply D (5 bases each). V lost 4 bases and J 3 bases, leaving 7 bases between the germline ends. The CDR3 contains 12 residues. The V gene's germline CDR1 is ENHRY and CDR2 SYGVKD. The CDR3 spells CAISGDGYEQYF. CDR3 in DNA: TGTGCCATCAGTGGGGACGGCTACGAGCAGTACTTC.

The chain recombines TRBV30 with TRBJ1-6; D ambiguous. The CDR3 covers 14 residues. Trimming shortened V by 2 bases and J by 10 bases, and 15 bases separated the two germline ends. Germline CDR1 and CDR2: GTSNPN and SVGIG (reference sequence). The DNA for the CDR3 is TGTGCCTGGAGTCAGGACTGGGAACGGTCACCCCTCCACTTT. This codes for CAWSQDWERSPLHF.

The rearrangement joins TRBV24-1 to TRBJ2-3, with 10 bases identical to TRBD2. The V gene's germline CDR1 is KGHDR and CDR2 SFDVKD. The CDR3 is 15 amino acids. V shed 4 bases, J shed 4 bases, and the junction held 4 bases outside the gene matches. The CDR3 reads CATSDSAGGPDTQYF. CDR3 DNA: TGTGCCACCAGTGACTCAGCGGGAGGGCCAGATACGCAGTATTTT.

The V gene is TRBV12-3 or TRBV12-4, the J gene TRBJ2-6, with D hard to call. The CDR3 sequence is 14 residues long. V was trimmed by 6 bases and J by 0 bases, leaving 6 bases between them. The CDR3 DNA reads as TGTGCCAGCAGGGGGTACTCTGGGGCCAACGTCCTGACTTTC. Protein: CASRGYSGANVLTF.

This chain joins TRBV20-1 and TRBJ1-3; TRBD1 might be the D (5 bases). Trimming took off 3 bases at V and 2 bases at J, with 11 bases between the two ends. CDR1 is DFQATT, CDR2 SNEGSKA, per germline (reference sequence). CDR3 length: 14 residues. The CDR3 loop reads CSASFQGAGNTIYF. The CDR3 DNA reads as TGCAGTGCTAGTTTTCAGGGAGCTGGAAACACCATATATTTT.

This clonotype was counted only a few times. The V gene is TRBV7-3, the J gene TRBJ2-1; the match to TRBD2 covers 10 bases. The CDR3 consists of 17 residues. Germline CDR1 and CDR2: SGHTA and FQGTGA. The ends lost 2 bases at V and 2 bases at J; junction bases unmatched: 6. The CDR3 coding sequence is TGTGCCAGCAGCTTATTCCAGCGGGAGGGCCCCTACAATGAGCAGTTCTTC. Its translation: CASSLFQREGPYNEQFF.